These 32 T cell receptor beta chains came from one sample sequenced in a study of T cells after yellow fever vaccination (dated by TCRdb to about 2019). In light of the paper, this sample's treatment or condition label describes: live attenuated yellow fever vaccine strain. Libraries were constructed by 5' RACE. Instrument used: Illumina NovaSeq 6000. Starting from the raw public reads, TCRdb applied fastp trimming at Q25, assembled clones with MiXCR and retained in-frame beta chains. Here each entry gathers all rows of one CDR3 protein and keeps the most common genes and DNA. Present in this sample are more than 200,000 distinct CDR3 sequences, about 3.9% of which were seen just once. Of the sample, 15% to 20% falls within the top ten clones. The sample here was PBMCs, taken 15 days after the yellow fever booster vaccination. The receptor set was obtained from a man younger than 35 who received the YFV17D yellow fever vaccine.

This clonotype has a single count. This chain joins TRBV4-3 and TRBJ1-1; D unclear. Trimming shortened V by 3 bases and J by 0 bases, and 14 bases separated the two germline ends. The CDR3 extends over 16 amino acids. In germline, CDR1 is LGHNA, CDR2 YSLEER. The CDR3 is CASSQIGPPMNTEAFF. In nucleotides, the CDR3 is TGCGCCAGCAGCCAGATTGGGCCTCCCATGAACACTGAAGCTTTCTTT.

This clonotype came up a few times. V gene TRBV7-2 combines with J gene TRBJ2-3, with TRBD2 matching 8 bases. This CDR3 is 16 amino acids long. Germline assignment: CDR1 SGHTA and CDR2 FQGNSA. V trimming: 3 bases; J trimming: 6 bases; junction bases outside the gene matches: 11. CDR3 bases: TGTGCCAGCAGCTTCTCGGGACTAGGAGCTGGCGATACGCAGTATTTT. Residues: CASSFSGLGAGDTQYF. The full variable domain, its missing parts supplied by reference TRBV7-2 and TRBJ2-3, is GAGVSQSPSNKVTEKGKDVELRCDPISGHTALYWYRQSLGQGLEFLIYFQGNSAPDKSGLPSDRFSAERTGGSVSTLTIQRTQQEDSAVYLCASSFSGLGAGDTQYFGPGTRLTVL.

This clonotype was picked up many times. This chain links TRBV7-2 with TRBJ2-5; 7 bases map to TRBD2. This CDR3 spans 15 amino acids. The germline CDR1 and CDR2 sequences are SGHTA and FQGNSA. After removal of 4 bases from V and 5 bases from J, the junction contained 10 bases not matched to a gene. The CDR3 sequence is CASSSNRAGIETQYF. CDR3 sequence (DNA): TGTGCCAGCAGCTCAAATCGAGCGGGGATTGAGACCCAGTACTTC.

This clonotype was recorded a few times. The rearrangement links TRBV4-2 to TRBJ2-5, with 12 bases matching TRBD2. Germline CDR1 LGHNA, CDR2 YNFKEQ. This CDR3 comprises 16 residues. V was clipped by 1 base and J by 3 bases; unmatched bases: 3. CDR3 bases: TGTGCCAGCAGCCAAGGATGGACTAGCGGGGAAGAGACCCAGTACTTC. Translation gives CASSQGWTSGEETQYF.

The CDR3 nucleotides are TGTGCCAGCAGCGCATTCTTCGAGCAGTACTTC. This codes for CASSAFFEQYF. This chain links TRBV11-2 with TRBJ2-7; D gene ambiguous. Germline V lookup: CDR1 SGHAT, CDR2 FQNNGV. This CDR3 region has 11 residues. Trimming pared 5 bases from V and 6 bases from J, leaving 8 bases between. Using reference TRBV11-2 and TRBJ2-7 for the parts outside the CDR3, the full variable domain is EAGVAQSPRYKIIEKRQSVAFWCNPISGHATLYWYQQILGQGPKLLIQFQNNGVVDDSQLPKDRFSAERLKGVDSTLKIQPAKLEDSAVYLCASSAFFEQYFGPGTRLTVT.

This clonotype was observed a handful of times. CDR3 protein: CASSLRAEQETQYF. The CDR3 DNA reads as TGTGCCAGCAGCTTAAGGGCTGAACAGGAGACCCAGTACTTC. This sequence joins TRBV5-6 and TRBJ2-5; D gene unclear. CDR1 SGHDT and CDR2 YYEEEE come from the germline V gene. V was clipped by 2 bases and J by 5 bases, with 13 bases between them. This CDR3 comprises 14 residues.

This clonotype was counted at least ten times. The chain couples TRBV2 to TRBJ2-4, with a tentative D call TRBD1 (5 bases). The germline V and J ends were trimmed by 8 bases and 0 bases, with 8 bases remaining between them. The V gene's germline CDR1 is SNHLY and CDR2 FYNNEI. The CDR3 is 13 residues long. The CDR3 DNA reads TGTGCCAGCTGCAGGGAAGCCAAAAACATTCAGTACTTC. Translating it yields CASCREAKNIQYF.

A remark on this clonotype: A read error may account for a junction end that differs from germline. In DNA, the CDR3 is TGTGCCAGCTCATCGGGAGTGACCGAGTACTTC. It codes for CASSSGVTEYF. This chain links TRBV18 with TRBJ2-5, with D possibly matching TRBD2 (6 bases). CDR1 is KGHSH, CDR2 LQKENI, per germline. The CDR3 sequence is 11 residues long. Using reference TRBV18 and TRBJ2-5 for the parts outside the CDR3, the full variable domain is NAGVMQNPRHLVRRRGQEARLRCSPMKGHSHVYWYRQLPEEGLKFMVYLQKENIIDESGMPKERFSAEFPKEGPSILRIQQVVRGDSAAYFCASSSGVTEYFGPGTRLLVL.

The table lists this clonotype with many counts. The rearrangement joins TRBV7-2 to TRBJ2-6; D is unresolved. The germline V gene has CDR1 SGHTA and CDR2 FQGNSA. This CDR3 region has 19 residues. Deletions cut 2 bases from V and 0 bases from J, with 17 bases between. The CDR3 spells CASSLSLTTLSSGANVLTF. The CDR3, as DNA: TGTGCCAGCAGCTTATCCCTCACCACCTTGAGCTCTGGGGCCAACGTCCTGACTTTC. Full variable domain (remainder filled in from reference TRBV7-2 and TRBJ2-6): GAGVSQSPSNKVTEKGKDVELRCDPISGHTALYWYRQSLGQGLEFLIYFQGNSAPDKSGLPSDRFSAERTGGSVSTLTIQRTQQEDSAVYLCASSLSLTTLSSGANVLTFGAGSRLTVL.

This clonotype appeared once. V and J are TRBV7-2 and TRBJ1-1, with D possibly TRBD1 on 6 matching bases. Germline values: CDR1 SGHTA, CDR2 FQGNSA. Trimming left V 4 bases short and J 5 bases short, with 20 bases between. The length of the CDR3 is 16 residues. CDR3 nucleotide sequence: TGTGCCAGCAGCTCGCCCGGAGGGGGAATAGGGACTGAAGCTTTCTTT. It codes for CASSSPGGGIGTEAFF. The whole variable domain, filled in from reference TRBV7-2 and TRBJ1-1, reads GAGVSQSPSNKVTEKGKDVELRCDPISGHTALYWYRQSLGQGLEFLIYFQGNSAPDKSGLPSDRFSAERTGGSVSTLTIQRTQQEDSAVYLCASSSPGGGIGTEAFFGQGTRLTVV.

In its sample, this clonotype was seen many times. The V and J genes are TRBV7-2 and TRBJ2-7; D ambiguous. This CDR3 comprises 15 residues. Germline V gives CDR1 SGHTA, CDR2 FQGNSA. Deletions cut 2 bases from V and 2 bases from J, with 13 bases between. The CDR3 sequence: CASSLYVASPYEQYV. The CDR3 nucleotides read TGTGCCAGCAGCTTATATGTCGCCAGCCCCTACGAGCAGTACGTC.

In this sample, this clonotype turned up many times. V usage is TRBV2 and J usage is TRBJ2-1; D unclear. The ends were cut back, 6 bases at V and 13 bases at J, with 16 bases in the middle. This CDR3 has 12 amino acids. Germline CDR1 reads SNHLY; CDR2 reads FYNNEI. The CDR3 DNA reads as TGTGCCAGCAGAGCGAACCCATCCTTCCAGTTCTTC. It encodes CASRANPSFQFF.

This clonotype occurred a few times. The V and J genes are TRBV20-1 and TRBJ2-7; 8 nucleotides match TRBD1. The junction had 10 bases not matched to a gene; V was cut back by 7 bases and J by 2 bases. CDR1 and CDR2 (germline): DFQATT, SNEGSKA (reference sequence). CDR3 size: 14 residues. The CDR3 sequence: CSGMSGGAPYEQYV. The CDR3 DNA is TGCAGTGGGATGTCAGGGGGCGCTCCCTACGAGCAGTACGTC.

This clonotype was seen ten or more times. The rearrangement joins TRBV18 to TRBJ1-2; 8 bases are shared with TRBD1. This CDR3 has 13 residues. Germline V gene sequence: CDR1 KGHSH, CDR2 LQKENI. V trimming: 3 bases; J trimming: 6 bases; junction bases outside the gene matches: 3. The CDR3 protein is CASSPRDRNGYTF. The CDR3 DNA reads as TGTGCCAGCTCACCTCGGGACAGGAATGGCTACACCTTC.

This clonotype was counted many times. The gene calls are TRBV5-5 and TRBJ2-1; maybe TRBD1 (6 bases). Germline CDR1 and CDR2: SGHKS and YYEKEE (reference sequence). Deletions cut 9 bases from V and 1 base from J, with 14 bases between. The CDR3 runs 14 residues. Here the CDR3 DNA reads TGTGCCACCAACGACGACAGGTCCTACAATGAGCAGTTCTTC. As protein: CATNDDRSYNEQFF.

This clonotype was counted ten times or more. V and J are TRBV20-1 and TRBJ1-1; no clear D gene. Germline V CDR1 and CDR2: DFQATT, SNEGSKA (reference sequence). V was trimmed by 5 bases and J by 2 bases, leaving 15 bases between them. The CDR3 runs 14 residues. This CDR3 is CSARHIRANTEAFF. The CDR3 nucleotides read TGCAGTGCTCGGCACATTAGGGCTAACACTGAAGCTTTCTTT.

There are many counts of this clonotype. The chain has TRBV4-1 and TRBJ2-5; unclear D gene. Germline CDR1 and CDR2: MGHRA and YSYEKL. V was cut by 1 base and J by 4 bases, with 16 bases left in between. CDR3 length: 16 amino acids. This CDR3 reads CASSQGTGFQSETQYF. The CDR3 DNA is TGCGCCAGCAGCCAAGGGACGGGTTTTCAGTCAGAGACCCAGTACTTC.

In this sample, this clonotype turned up many times. J is TRBJ2-3 and V is TRBV14, with D uncertain. Trimming removed 1 base at V and 3 bases at J, with 8 bases between. This CDR3 is 14 amino acids long. CDR1 and CDR2 (germline): SGHDN, FVKESK. CDR3 region: CASSQGGWTDTQYF. The CDR3 region has the DNA TGTGCCAGCAGCCAAGGGGGTTGGACAGATACGCAGTATTTT.

This clonotype was recorded many times. V gene TRBV7-2 combines with J gene TRBJ2-1, with D perhaps TRBD2 (5 bases). This CDR3 is 15 amino acids long. Trimming shortened V by 2 bases and J by 5 bases, and 13 bases separated the two germline ends. Germline assignment: CDR1 SGHTA and CDR2 FQGNSA. CDR3 protein: CASSLQRSYDNEQFF. The CDR3 DNA follows: TGTGCCAGCAGCTTACAGCGGTCCTACGACAATGAGCAGTTCTTC.

This clonotype occurred many times. This chain connects TRBV12-3 or TRBV12-4 to TRBJ1-2; maybe TRBD1 (6 bases). V lost 6 bases and J 2 bases, leaving 19 bases between the germline ends. The CDR3 contains 16 residues. DNA of the CDR3: TGTGCCAGCAGCCTAATGAACCGGGACACCAACTATGGCTACACCTTC. This codes for CASSLMNRDTNYGYTF.

This clonotype has a count of ten or more. The J gene is TRBJ2-3, the V gene TRBV6-2 or TRBV6-3, with unresolved D. Germline CDR1 and CDR2: MNHEY and SVGEGT. V lost 7 bases, J lost 4 bases, and 9 bases lay in between. The CDR3 is made up of 12 amino acids. The CDR3 sequence is CASNGAADTQYF. CDR3 nucleotide sequence: TGTGCCAGCAACGGCGCGGCAGATACGCAGTATTTT.

This clonotype was seen ten or more times. The chain carries TRBV14 and TRBJ1-2, with no clear D. Germline CDR1 reads SGHDN; CDR2 reads FVKESK. The V gene lost 3 bases and the J gene lost 4 bases, with 12 bases spanning the gap. The CDR3 sequence is 14 residues long. In nucleotides, the CDR3 is TGTGCCAGCAGCCAGGAATCCAGCCTCTATGGCTACACCTTC. Translating it yields CASSQESSLYGYTF.

At least ten counts were recorded for this clonotype. The chain uses TRBV7-8 and TRBJ1-1; a weak D match, TRBD1 (5 bases). Germline CDR1 reads SGHVS; CDR2 reads FQNEAQ. This CDR3 spans 13 amino acids. Trimming took off 4 bases at V and 4 bases at J, with 10 bases between the two ends. CDR3 nucleotides: TGTGCCAGCAGCTACACCGACAGCACTGAAGCTTTCTTT. This translates into CASSYTDSTEAFF.

This clonotype occurred many times. The chain carries TRBV15 and TRBJ2-5, with D possibly TRBD1 on 5 matching bases. Germline lookup yields CDR1 LNHNV and CDR2 YYDKDF (reference sequence). This CDR3 contains 15 residues. Trimming shortened V by 4 bases and J by 0 bases, and 12 bases separated the two germline ends. CDR3 DNA sequence: TGTGCCACCAGCAAAGAGTGGGGCAACCAAGAGACCCAGTACTTC. Translated: CATSKEWGNQETQYF.

This clonotype was seen ten or more times. V usage is TRBV12-3 or TRBV12-4 and J usage is TRBJ1-5, with TRBD1 matching over 8 bases. The CDR3 extends over 14 amino acids. V gave up 6 bases and J gave up 7 bases; unmatched junction bases: 8. The CDR3 region has the DNA TGTGCCAGCAGCTCACAGGGGGGAGGACAGCCCCAGCATTTT. This gives the protein CASSSQGGGQPQHF.

This clonotype has at least ten counts. The chain recombines TRBV2 with TRBJ1-1; D unresolved. Trimming took 6 bases from V and 0 from J, leaving 8 bases between them. Germline CDR1 SNHLY, CDR2 FYNNEI. There are 13 residues in the CDR3. In DNA form, the CDR3 reads TGTGCCAGCAGCATGGAGCTGAACACTGAAGCTTTCTTT. Translating it yields CASSMELNTEAFF.

This clonotype was detected many times. The V gene is TRBV11-2, the J gene TRBJ2-1; TRBD2 might be the D (5 bases). Germline lookup yields CDR1 SGHAT and CDR2 FQNNGV. CDR3 size: 17 residues. Trimming took 4 bases from V and 8 from J, leaving 24 bases between them. The CDR3 reads CASSSLGSILGGDEQFF. In DNA form, the CDR3 reads TGTGCCAGCAGCTCACTTGGGAGTATCCTTGGTGGGGATGAGCAGTTCTTC.

This clonotype was found many times. The V and J genes are TRBV12-3 or TRBV12-4 and TRBJ2-7; D call uncertain. The CDR3 extends over 11 amino acids. V was shortened by 3 bases and J by 7 bases, with 7 bases between the two germline ends. Here the CDR3 reads CASSFGREQYV. In nucleotides, the CDR3 is TGTGCCAGCAGTTTTGGGCGAGAGCAGTACGTC.

This clonotype came up many times. The genes are TRBV27 and TRBJ2-5; a weak D match, TRBD1 (5 bases). Germline-derived CDR1 and CDR2 are MNHEY and SMNVEV (reference sequence). CDR3 length equals 13 residues. Trimming cost V 5 bases and J 4 bases, with 11 bases left between them. CDR3 loop: CASSTIRGETQYF. Here the CDR3 DNA reads TGTGCCAGCAGTACCATAAGGGGAGAGACCCAGTACTTC.

This clonotype was observed many times. The CDR3 loop is CASRPAAPEDQYF. The CDR3 DNA reads TGTGCCAGCCGCCCGGCGGCTCCCGAGGACCAGTACTTC. The chain carries TRBV7-9 and TRBJ2-5, with unresolved D. This CDR3 comprises 13 residues. Germline V lookup: CDR1 SEHNR, CDR2 FQNEAQ (reference sequence). Trimming removed 8 bases from V and 10 bases from J, with 20 bases in between. Full variable domain (outside the CDR3, taken from reference TRBV7-9 and TRBJ2-5): DTGVSQNPRHKITKRGQNVTFRCDPISEHNRLYWYRQTLGQGPEFLTYFQNEAQLEKSRLLSDRFSAERPKGSFSTLEIQRTEQGDSAMYLCASRPAAPEDQYFGPGTRLLVL.

This clonotype was counted at least ten times. DNA for the CDR3: TGTGCCAGCTCACTACAGCACAACACTGAAGCTTTCTTT. Encoded protein: CASSLQHNTEAFF. The chain recombines TRBV18 with TRBJ1-1, with unresolved D. The CDR3 consists of 13 residues. The V and J ends lost 4 bases and 2 bases respectively, with 8 bases between them. CDR1 and CDR2 from the germline V gene are KGHSH and LQKENI.

This clonotype was observed many times. This chain joins TRBV27 and TRBJ2-5; TRBD1 matches at 7 bases. V lost 5 bases and J lost 1; bases outside the gene matches: 13. Germline CDR1 MNHEY, CDR2 SMNVEV (reference sequence). CDR3 length equals 17 residues. In DNA, the CDR3 is TGTGCCAGCAGTCTACGAGCGACAGGGCTATTCCAAGAGACCCAGTACTTC. Protein: CASSLRATGLFQETQYF.